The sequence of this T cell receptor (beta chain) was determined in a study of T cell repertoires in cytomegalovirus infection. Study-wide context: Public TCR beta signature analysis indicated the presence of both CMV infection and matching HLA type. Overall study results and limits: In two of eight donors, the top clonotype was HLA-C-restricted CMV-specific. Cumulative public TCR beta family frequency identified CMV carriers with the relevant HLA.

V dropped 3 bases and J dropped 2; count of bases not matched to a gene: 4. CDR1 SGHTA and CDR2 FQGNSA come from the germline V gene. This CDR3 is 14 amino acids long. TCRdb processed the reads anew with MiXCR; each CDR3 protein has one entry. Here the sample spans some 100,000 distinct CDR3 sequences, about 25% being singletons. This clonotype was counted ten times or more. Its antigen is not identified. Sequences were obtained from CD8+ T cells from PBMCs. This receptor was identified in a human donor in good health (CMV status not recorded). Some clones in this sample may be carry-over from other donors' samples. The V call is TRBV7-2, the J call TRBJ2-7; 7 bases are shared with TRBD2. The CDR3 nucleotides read TGTGCCAGCAGCTTTGCCGGGGGGACCTACGAGCAGTACTTC. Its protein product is CASSFAGGTYEQYF.